This TCR beta chain was sequenced for a study of spatial heterogeneity in lung cancer. Background on the study: An average of more than ten raw reads was observed per unique TCR and UMI combination.

Every TCR cDNA molecule bore its own unique molecular identifier. Using its own MiXCR run on the 5' RACE reads, TCRdb lists one record per CDR3 protein. The sample carries roughly 13,000 distinct CDR3 sequences, under 4% recorded once. As for time point: sample taken at primary tumor resection. Whole RNA from tumor, nontumor lung or frozen PBMC was sequenced unsorted. The donors comprised about 65 untreated early-stage non-small cell lung cancer patients. This clonotype is deemed medium-sized. What it binds is unknown. As an off-target read in a library built for alpha chains, this beta chain has a frequency of little significance. The CDR3 runs to 16 residues. Trimming removed 2 bases from V and 4 bases from J, with 17 bases in between. Germline V lookup: CDR1 MDHEN, CDR2 SYDVKM. Study findings and constraints: Detection of ubiquitous tumor TCRs in blood was higher at resection than follow-up.

The TCR was taken from a male donor with early-stage non-small cell lung cancer. The source was PBMCs, collected at surgery. V and J are TRBV28 and TRBJ1-2, with unresolved D. The CDR3 region has the DNA TGTGCCAGCAGTTTAATCCCTCCTCCGGGCTCCTATGGCTACACCTTC. Translating gives CASSLIPPPGSYGYTF.